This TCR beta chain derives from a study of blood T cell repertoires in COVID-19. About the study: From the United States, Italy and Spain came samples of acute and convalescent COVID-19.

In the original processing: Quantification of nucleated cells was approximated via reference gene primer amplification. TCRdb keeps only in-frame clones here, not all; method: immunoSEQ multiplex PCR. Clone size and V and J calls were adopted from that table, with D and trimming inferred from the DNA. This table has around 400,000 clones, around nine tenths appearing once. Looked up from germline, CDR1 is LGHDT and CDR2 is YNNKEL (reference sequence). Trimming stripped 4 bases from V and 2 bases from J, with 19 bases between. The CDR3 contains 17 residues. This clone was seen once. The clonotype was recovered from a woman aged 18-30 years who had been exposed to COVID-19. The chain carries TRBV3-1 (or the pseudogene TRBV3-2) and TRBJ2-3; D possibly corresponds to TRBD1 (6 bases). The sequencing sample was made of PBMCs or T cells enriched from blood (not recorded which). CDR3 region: CASSPGTLRIVTDTQYF. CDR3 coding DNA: TGTGCCAGCAGCCCGGGGACATTGCGAATCGTCACAGATACGCAGTATTTT.